One sample yielded the 5 T cell receptor beta chains listed below, sequenced in a study of blood T cell repertoires in COVID-19. This table comes from immunoSEQ multiplex PCR, and its TCRdb copy is limited to in-frame clones, with some not included. The data contain 150,000 to 200,000 clones, more than 65% of them seen just once; the ten biggest clones take up 11%. The specimen sequenced was PBMCs or T cells enriched from blood (not recorded which). Every receptor here comes from a man aged 50-60 years who had recovered from COVID-19.

The chain recombines TRBV10-3 with TRBJ1-5; tentative D call: TRBD1 (6 bases). Germline CDR1 ENHRY, CDR2 SYGVKD. With 6 bases removed from V and 6 bases from J, the gap between germline ends came to 15 bases. This CDR3 spans 14 amino acids. CDR3 in DNA: TGTGCCATCAGCCCGACAGGAAGGAGTCAGCCCCAGCATTTT. Translating it yields CAISPTGRSQPQHF.

The rearrangement uses TRBV7-6 and TRBJ1-2; no firm D call. The germline V gene has CDR1 SGHVS and CDR2 FNYEAQ. Trimming left V 0 bases short and J 7 bases short, with 15 bases between. CDR3 length equals 15 residues. The CDR3 region is CASSLALEARGGYTF. CDR3 DNA sequence: TGTGCCAGCAGCTTAGCCTTGGAGGCCCGGGGTGGCTACACCTTC.

This clone was observed once. The CDR3, as DNA: TGTGCCAGCAGGAGAGACAGGAGCTCCTACGAGCAGTACTTC. As protein: CASRRDRSSYEQYF. The chain combines TRBV7-2 with TRBJ2-7, with D perhaps TRBD1 (6 bases). V gave up 6 bases and J gave up 0 bases, with 12 bases separating them. CDR1 is SGHTA, CDR2 FQGNSA, per germline. The CDR3 has 14 amino acids.

V and J are TRBV7-9 and TRBJ2-7; TRBD1 might be the D (6 bases). CDR3 size: 14 residues. The germline CDR1 and CDR2 sequences are SEHNR and FQNEAQ (reference sequence). V was pared by 5 bases and J by 2 bases, with 13 bases between. The DNA for the CDR3 is TGTGCCAGCAGCCAGGACAGTATACCCTACGAGCAGTACTTC. Translated: CASSQDSIPYEQYF.

The V and J genes are TRBV10-1 and TRBJ2-1, with a weak D call TRBD2 (6 bases). The V and J ends lost 9 bases and 0 bases respectively, with 12 bases between them. Germline V gene data show CDR1 as WNHNN and CDR2 as SYGVQD (reference sequence). The CDR3 runs 14 residues. The DNA of the CDR3 is TGCGCCAGGGTCAGGCGGGGCTCCTACAATGAGCAGTTCTTC. The encoded protein is CARVRRGSYNEQFF.